Listed below are T cell receptor beta chains from one sample, sequenced in a study of response to subunit inactivated influenza vaccine. TCRdb passed the RT-PCR reads through MiXCR, listing each CDR3 protein once. The repertoire holds around 750,000 distinct CDR3 sequences, with around 20% as singletons. The sequences come from PBMCs from blood, collected around 5 days after vaccination. These receptors all stem from a man aged 45-60 years who received an inactivated influenza vaccine. Each CDR3 is given with its conserved first and last residue. Fields, in order: D gene, J gene, clone size, V gene, CDR3 protein, CDR3 DNA. D genes are given only for firm matches. Only some rows state a clone size, as once, few, many or a class for expanded clones.

d_gene: TRBD2; j_gene: TRBJ2-7; abundance: .; v_gene: TRBV20-1; CDR3aa: CSVLGVAGDLRYEQYF; CDR3nt: TGCAGTGTCTTGGGGGTAGCGGGGGACTTACGATACGAGCAGTACTTC
d_gene: .; j_gene: TRBJ1-1; abundance: many; v_gene: TRBV29-1; CDR3aa: CSVAAGANTEAFF; CDR3nt: TGCAGCGTTGCTGCAGGGGCGAACACTGAAGCTTTCTTT
d_gene: .; j_gene: TRBJ2-5; abundance: few; v_gene: TRBV10-1; CDR3aa: CASSDWVYQETQYF; CDR3nt: TGCGCCAGCAGTGATTGGGTCTACCAAGAGACCCAGTACTTC
d_gene: TRBD2; j_gene: TRBJ2-1; abundance: .; v_gene: TRBV3-1; CDR3aa: CASSQGLAGGGNEQFF; CDR3nt: TGTGCCAGCAGCCAAGGACTAGCGGGGGGAGGGAATGAGCAGTTCTTC
d_gene: .; j_gene: TRBJ2-7; abundance: .; v_gene: TRBV4-3; CDR3aa: CASSQDPWGSYEQYF; CDR3nt: TGCGCCAGCAGCCAAGATCCCTGGGGTTCCTACGAGCAGTACTTC
d_gene: .; j_gene: TRBJ1-2; abundance: few; v_gene: TRBV24-1; CDR3aa: CATSDTYYGYTF; CDR3nt: TGTGCCACCAGTGATACCTACTATGGCTACACCTTC
d_gene: TRBD1; j_gene: TRBJ2-2; abundance: .; v_gene: TRBV20-1; CDR3aa: CSAVGTVNTGELFF; CDR3nt: TGCAGTGCTGTCGGGACAGTTAACACCGGGGAGCTGTTTTTT
d_gene: TRBD2; j_gene: TRBJ2-3; abundance: .; v_gene: TRBV24-1; CDR3aa: CATSLSATSGDTQYF; CDR3nt: TGTGCCACCAGTCTATCCGCGACTAGCGGAGATACGCAGTATTTT
d_gene: .; j_gene: TRBJ2-6; abundance: .; v_gene: TRBV27; CDR3aa: CASSFLAGTSGANVLTF; CDR3nt: TGTGCCAGCAGTTTCCTAGCTGGAACCTCTGGGGCCAACGTCCTGACTTTC
d_gene: TRBD1; j_gene: TRBJ2-5; abundance: .; v_gene: TRBV20-1; CDR3aa: CSARSPRGRGETQYF; CDR3nt: TGCAGTGCTAGATCCCCGAGGGGGCGCGGGGAGACCCAGTACTTC
d_gene: .; j_gene: TRBJ1-1; abundance: .; v_gene: TRBV7-9; CDR3aa: CASSYNPLQNTEAFF; CDR3nt: TGTGCCAGCAGCTATAACCCGTTGCAGAACACTGAAGCTTTCTTT
d_gene: TRBD1; j_gene: TRBJ1-2; abundance: few; v_gene: TRBV12-3/TRBV12-4; CDR3aa: CASTPGTGNYGYTF; CDR3nt: TGTGCCAGCACCCCTGGGACAGGGAACTATGGCTACACCTTC
d_gene: .; j_gene: TRBJ2-7; abundance: few; v_gene: TRBV6-2/TRBV6-3; CDR3aa: CASSYRGVGYEQYF; CDR3nt: TGTGCCAGCAGTTACAGGGGAGTTGGGTACGAGCAGTACTTC
d_gene: TRBD1; j_gene: TRBJ2-7; abundance: many; v_gene: TRBV20-1; CDR3aa: CSARTGYEQYF; CDR3nt: TGCAGTGCTAGGACAGGGTACGAGCAGTACTTC
d_gene: TRBD1; j_gene: TRBJ2-1; abundance: .; v_gene: TRBV5-5; CDR3aa: CASNYGTGGRDEQFF; CDR3nt: TGTGCCAGCAACTACGGGACAGGGGGCAGGGATGAGCAGTTCTTC
d_gene: .; j_gene: TRBJ2-2; abundance: .; v_gene: TRBV15; CDR3aa: CATSRDRSDTGELFF; CDR3nt: TGTGCCACCAGCAGAGATCGGTCTGACACCGGGGAGCTGTTTTTT
d_gene: .; j_gene: TRBJ1-2; abundance: few; v_gene: TRBV7-8; CDR3aa: CASSLEAGIGYTF; CDR3nt: TGTGCCAGCAGCTTAGAAGCTGGAATTGGCTACACCTTC
d_gene: .; j_gene: TRBJ1-1; abundance: .; v_gene: TRBV7-9; CDR3aa: CASSPSSYTPEAFF; CDR3nt: TGTGCCAGCAGCCCATCCTCCTATACCCCTGAAGCTTTCTTT
d_gene: TRBD1; j_gene: TRBJ2-5; abundance: few; v_gene: TRBV7-2; CDR3aa: CASSLRGRTGVLETQYF; CDR3nt: TGTGCCAGCAGCTTACGAGGTCGGACAGGGGTTTTAGAGACCCAGTACTTC
d_gene: .; j_gene: TRBJ2-7; abundance: few; v_gene: TRBV7-8; CDR3aa: CASSLALVGGIGYEQYF; CDR3nt: TGTGCCAGCAGCTTAGCGCTGGTCGGTGGAATTGGCTACGAGCAGTACTTC
d_gene: .; j_gene: TRBJ2-3; abundance: few; v_gene: TRBV11-2; CDR3aa: CASSETRLPDTQYF; CDR3nt: TGTGCCAGCAGCGAGACACGACTTCCGGATACGCAGTATTTT
d_gene: TRBD1; j_gene: TRBJ1-3; abundance: .; v_gene: TRBV2; CDR3aa: CASRDTGAGNTIYF; CDR3nt: TGTGCCAGCAGAGATACAGGGGCTGGAAACACCATATATTTT
d_gene: .; j_gene: TRBJ2-3; abundance: few; v_gene: TRBV20-1; CDR3aa: CSASQEWEVGTDTQYF; CDR3nt: TGCAGTGCTAGCCAGGAGTGGGAGGTCGGCACAGATACGCAGTATTTT
d_gene: .; j_gene: TRBJ2-7; abundance: .; v_gene: TRBV5-6; CDR3aa: CASSLYGAYEQYF; CDR3nt: TGTGCCAGCAGCTTGTATGGTGCTTACGAGCAGTACTTC
d_gene: TRBD2; j_gene: TRBJ2-7; abundance: .; v_gene: TRBV27; CDR3aa: CASSFQSGRAHEQYF; CDR3nt: TGTGCCAGCAGTTTCCAGAGCGGGAGGGCCCACGAGCAGTACTTC
d_gene: .; j_gene: TRBJ1-5; abundance: many; v_gene: TRBV18; CDR3aa: CASSIEGRGEAQHF; CDR3nt: TGTGCCAGCTCAATAGAGGGGCGCGGAGAGGCCCAGCATTTT
d_gene: TRBD1; j_gene: TRBJ2-7; abundance: few; v_gene: TRBV20-1; CDR3aa: CSATGGKSYEQYF; CDR3nt: TGCAGTGCTACAGGGGGCAAATCCTACGAGCAGTACTTC
d_gene: .; j_gene: TRBJ1-2; abundance: few; v_gene: TRBV7-9; CDR3aa: CASSLMESNYGYTF; CDR3nt: TGTGCCAGCAGCTTAATGGAGTCTAACTATGGCTACACCTTC
d_gene: TRBD2; j_gene: TRBJ2-1; abundance: .; v_gene: TRBV12-3/TRBV12-4; CDR3aa: CVSSFGGDYNEQFF; CDR3nt: TGTGTCAGCAGTTTCGGGGGGGACTACAATGAGCAGTTCTTC
d_gene: TRBD2; j_gene: TRBJ2-7; abundance: .; v_gene: TRBV29-1; CDR3aa: CSVYGLAEDSSYEQYF; CDR3nt: TGCAGCGTTTATGGACTAGCGGAAGACAGCTCCTACGAGCAGTACTTC
d_gene: .; j_gene: TRBJ2-5; abundance: .; v_gene: TRBV12-3/TRBV12-4; CDR3aa: CASSPPYGSLETQYF; CDR3nt: TGTGCTAGCAGTCCCCCTTATGGGAGCCTAGAGACCCAGTACTTC
d_gene: TRBD2; j_gene: TRBJ2-1; abundance: .; v_gene: TRBV6-4; CDR3aa: CASIPLSGGAGYNEQFF; CDR3nt: TGTGCCAGCATCCCCTTGAGCGGGGGGGCAGGTTACAATGAGCAGTTCTTC
d_gene: .; j_gene: TRBJ2-4; abundance: many; v_gene: TRBV20-1; CDR3aa: CSVDQGHLAKNIQYF; CDR3nt: TGCAGTGTCGATCAGGGTCACCTAGCCAAAAACATTCAGTACTTC